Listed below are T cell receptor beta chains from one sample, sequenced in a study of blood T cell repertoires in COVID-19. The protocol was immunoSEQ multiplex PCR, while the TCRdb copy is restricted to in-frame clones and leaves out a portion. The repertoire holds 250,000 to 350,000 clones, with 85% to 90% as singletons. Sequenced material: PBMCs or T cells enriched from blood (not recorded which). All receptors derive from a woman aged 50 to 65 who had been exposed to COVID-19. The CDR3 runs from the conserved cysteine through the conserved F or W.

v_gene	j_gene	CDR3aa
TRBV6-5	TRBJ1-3	CASARLGGPGNTIYF
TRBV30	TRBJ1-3	CAWSRDRAGNTIYF
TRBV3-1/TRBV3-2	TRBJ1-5	CASSQATENSNQPQHF
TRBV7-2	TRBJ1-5	CASSLSGGPGNQPQHF
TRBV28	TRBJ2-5	CASSSTSGHPGEETQYF
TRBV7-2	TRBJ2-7	CASSRDRDRIYEQYF
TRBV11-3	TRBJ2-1	CASSTAGTGRRNEQFF
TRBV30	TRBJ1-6	CAWIPTGQSNSPLHF
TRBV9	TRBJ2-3	CASSVGERASTDTQYF
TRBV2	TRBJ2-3	CASSDTLTGTSSIDTQYF
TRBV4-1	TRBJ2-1	CASSQDSRGSYNEQFF
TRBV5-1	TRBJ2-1	CASSLARLGSYNEQFF